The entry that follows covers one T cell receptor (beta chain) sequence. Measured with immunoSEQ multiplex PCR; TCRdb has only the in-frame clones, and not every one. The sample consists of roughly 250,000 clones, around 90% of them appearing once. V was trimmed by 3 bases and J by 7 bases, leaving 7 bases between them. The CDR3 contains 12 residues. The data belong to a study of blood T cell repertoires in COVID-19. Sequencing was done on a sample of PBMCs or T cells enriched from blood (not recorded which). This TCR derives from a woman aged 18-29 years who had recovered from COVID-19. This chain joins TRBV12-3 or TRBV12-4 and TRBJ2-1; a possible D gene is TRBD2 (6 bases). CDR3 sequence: CASSFGGNEQFF. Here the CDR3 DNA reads TGTGCCAGCAGTTTTGGAGGGAATGAGCAGTTCTTC.